This T cell receptor beta chain stems from a study of T cell responses to AZD1222 COVID-19 vaccine. Study conclusions and caveats: Repertoires were collected only later (after the peak T cell response had occurred).

Regarding this clone: Its antigen is unidentified.

Here immunoSEQ multiplex PCR was the method, and the copy in TCRdb shows in-frame clones only, minus some. The sample holds roughly 100,000 clones, around 91% seen once. V was clipped by 6 bases and J by 2 bases, with 19 bases between them. CDR1 and CDR2 from the germline V gene are MNHEY and SVGEGT. This CDR3 has 16 amino acids. The chain employs TRBV6-2 or TRBV6-3 and TRBJ1-2, with no clear D. This sample comprised peripheral blood, obtained on day 0 of AZD1222 vaccination. The sequence was obtained from an adult in good health. The DNA for the CDR3 is TGTGCCAGCAGCTCCCTACAAGGACCCTTAAACTATGGCTACACCTTC. Its protein product is CASSSLQGPLNYGYTF.